These T cell receptor beta chains were read from a single sample in a study of cytomegalovirus exposure and HLA in healthy donors. This table comes from immunoSEQ multiplex PCR, and its TCRdb copy is limited to in-frame clones, with some not included. The table has hundreds of thousands of clones, about 79% seen once. The sequencing sample was made of PBMCs. These receptor sequences come from a male donor in good health and CMV-seronegative. Both conserved end residues are part of each CDR3. D genes are given only for firm matches. Size tells how often a clone was seen (once, few, many) or the class of an expanded clone, and some rows leave it out.

cdr3_nt	cdr3_aa	d_call	v_call	j_call	clone_size
TGTGCCAGCAGCGTAGCGAGGCTTCCCCGCTACAATGAGCAGTTCTTC	CASSVARLPRYNEQFF	NA	TRBV9	TRBJ2-1	NA
TGCGCCAGCAGCCACGACGGGGGGGACACTGAAGCTTTCTTT	CASSHDGGDTEAFF	NA	TRBV4-3	TRBJ1-1	few
TGTGCCAGCAGTTTCGGGACAGGGACTCTCTATGGCTACACCTTC	CASSFGTGTLYGYTF	TRBD1	TRBV27	TRBJ1-2	NA
TGTGCCAGCAGCGCGGCCAGCTCCTACGAGCAGTACTTC	CASSAASSYEQYF	NA	TRBV7-9	TRBJ2-7	NA
TGCAGTGCTGGCGGACTGGTTGAGCAGTTCTTC	CSAGGLVEQFF	NA	TRBV20-1	TRBJ2-1	NA
TGTGCCAGCAGCGAAACGCAGGGTGGATGGGAAAAACTGTTTTTT	CASSETQGGWEKLFF	NA	TRBV9	TRBJ1-4	once
TGTGCCAGCTCACCATTGCGGGGGAGCCCCTTACGATCTACAGATACGCAGTATTTT	CASSPLRGSPLRSTDTQYF	TRBD2	TRBV18	TRBJ2-3	NA
TGTGCCAGCAGCTTAGGCAGGGTATCTGGAAACACCATATATTTT	CASSLGRVSGNTIYF	NA	TRBV7-6	TRBJ1-3	once
TGTGCCAGCAGGCGGGACGCCCTACGGGACACCGGGGAGCTGTTTTTT	CASRRDALRDTGELFF	NA	TRBV2	TRBJ2-2	NA
TGCGCCAGCACCGGAGACAGCTCTAATGAAAAACTGTTTTTT	CASTGDSSNEKLFF	NA	TRBV23-1	TRBJ1-4	NA
TGTGCCAGCACCTTAGACAGAATGAATGAGCAGTTCTTC	CASTLDRMNEQFF	NA	TRBV28	TRBJ2-1	NA
TGTGCCATCAGTGAGTCTCTGAGGCAGAATAATCAGCCCCAGCATTTT	CAISESLRQNNQPQHF	NA	TRBV10-3	TRBJ1-5	NA
TGTGCCAGCAGGCCCCCTCCGGGACTAGCGGGAGCCACCGGGGAGCTGTTTTTT	CASRPPPGLAGATGELFF	TRBD2	TRBV28	TRBJ2-2	once
TGTGCCAGCAGCCTCGGGACAGGCATTCCCAACGAGCAGTACTTC	CASSLGTGIPNEQYF	TRBD1	TRBV27	TRBJ2-7	NA
TGTGCCAGCAGTGACCCCGGGACAGGGGGCCCGAACTATGGCTACACCTTC	CASSDPGTGGPNYGYTF	TRBD1	TRBV6-1	TRBJ1-2	NA
TGTGCCAGCAGCCGAGAGACAGGGGCTTCCTACGAGCAGTACTTC	CASSRETGASYEQYF	TRBD1	TRBV5-4	TRBJ2-7	NA
TGTGCCAGCAGCGGCGGGCGGGGTTTAGGCACTGAAGCTTTCTTT	CASSGGRGLGTEAFF	NA	TRBV9	TRBJ1-1	NA
TGTGCCAGCAGCTTAAGAGCGGGGAGCACCGGGGAGCTGTTTTTT	CASSLRAGSTGELFF	TRBD2	TRBV7-9	TRBJ2-2	NA
TGTGCCAGCAGCCTACAGGGGGATTCACCCCTCCACTTT	CASSLQGDSPLHF	TRBD1	TRBV7-9	TRBJ1-6	NA
TGTGCCAGCAGTGACCAGGGGGCGGGGGTCACTGAAGCTTTCTTT	CASSDQGAGVTEAFF	TRBD1	TRBV2	TRBJ1-1	NA
TGTGCCAGCAGTGAATGGACTAGCGGGAGGGCCGGGACAGATACGCAGTATTTT	CASSEWTSGRAGTDTQYF	TRBD2	TRBV25-1	TRBJ2-3	NA
TGTGCCAGCAGCATCCAGAATCAGCCCCAGCATTTT	CASSIQNQPQHF	NA	TRBV7-2	TRBJ1-5	once
TGCGCCAGCACTACGACAGTGCCGAATGAAAAACTGTTTTTT	CASTTTVPNEKLFF	NA	TRBV5-1	TRBJ1-4	NA
TGTGCCAGCAGCAGACGACAGGGGAACACCGGGGAGCTGTTTTTT	CASSRRQGNTGELFF	TRBD1	TRBV5-4	TRBJ2-2	NA
TGTGCCAGCAGAGAGACACTAGCGGGGGACAGATACCCCACAGATACGCAGTATTTT	CASRETLAGDRYPTDTQYF	TRBD2	TRBV9	TRBJ2-3	NA
TGTGCCAGCAGCTTGGCCCCAGGAACCTACGAGCAGTACTTC	CASSLAPGTYEQYF	NA	TRBV5-5	TRBJ2-7	NA
TGTGCCAGCAGTGAAGCGCGTCGAGCGGGGGTAGACGAGCAGTACTTC	CASSEARRAGVDEQYF	TRBD2	TRBV2	TRBJ2-7	NA
TGTGCCAGCCAGGGAACAGGACGTGCAACTAATGAAAAACTGTTTTTT	CASQGTGRATNEKLFF	NA	TRBV6-6	TRBJ1-4	NA
TGTGCCAGCAGCTTAGGGGGGGACAGGGCTGGCGAGCAGTACTTC	CASSLGGDRAGEQYF	TRBD1	TRBV9	TRBJ2-7	NA
TGTGCCAGCAGCCCTTACAGGGAACTATATGGCTACACCTTC	CASSPYRELYGYTF	NA	TRBV5-5	TRBJ1-2	once
TGTGCCAGCAGCTTAGGTCCCGGGACAGGGAGCCATGAGCAGTTCTTC	CASSLGPGTGSHEQFF	TRBD1	TRBV5-8	TRBJ2-1	NA
TGTGCCACCAGCAGAGGTGCCGGGACAGGGATGAATGAGCAGTTCTTC	CATSRGAGTGMNEQFF	TRBD1	TRBV15	TRBJ2-1	NA
TGTGCCAGCAGTGTCTCCGCGAACACCGGGGAGCTGTTTTTT	CASSVSANTGELFF	NA	TRBV2	TRBJ2-2	NA
TGTGCCAGCAGTTTAACAGCTAACTATGGCTACACCTTC	CASSLTANYGYTF	NA	TRBV27	TRBJ1-2	NA
TGTGCCAGCACAGGGGATACGCAGTATTTT	CASTGDTQYF	NA	TRBV28	TRBJ2-3	NA
TGTGCCAGCAGCGCCGACAGGGTACCCTACAATGAGCAGTTCTTC	CASSADRVPYNEQFF	TRBD1	TRBV7-3	TRBJ2-1	NA
TGTGCCAGTAGCTCTGGGGAGCGGAGCTACACCTTC	CASSSGERSYTF	NA	TRBV19	TRBJ1-2	few
TGTGCCACCAGCAGAGTCGGTAGCGGGAGTGATGAGCAGTTCTTC	CATSRVGSGSDEQFF	TRBD2	TRBV15	TRBJ2-1	once
TGTGCCTGGAGTGGGACAGGGAATCAGCCCCAGCATTTT	CAWSGTGNQPQHF	TRBD1	TRBV30	TRBJ1-5	NA
TGTGCCAGCAGCCAATACGGGACAGAAGAGACCCAGTACTTC	CASSQYGTEETQYF	TRBD1	TRBV5-6	TRBJ2-5	few
TGTGCCAGCAGCTCTCTAGCGGGAGGACTCAATGAGCAGTTCTTC	CASSSLAGGLNEQFF	TRBD2	TRBV9	TRBJ2-1	NA
TGTGCCAGCAGCGGGGGAGACCAACTTGGGGAGACCCAGTACTTC	CASSGGDQLGETQYF	NA	TRBV9	TRBJ2-5	NA
TGTGCCAGCAGCTTAGTTGGGGGCGGGAGCTCCTACGAGCAGTACTTC	CASSLVGGGSSYEQYF	NA	TRBV7-2	TRBJ2-7	NA
TGTGCCAGCAGCGCTAGGCGGAATCAGCCCCAGCATTTT	CASSARRNQPQHF	NA	TRBV7-2	TRBJ1-5	NA
TGTGCCAGCAGCCCACCGCTAGCAGGCTCGGTCAATCAGCCCCAGCATTTT	CASSPPLAGSVNQPQHF	NA	TRBV9	TRBJ1-5	NA
TGTGCCAGCAGCCAAGCGGTGCCTCCCTACGAGCAGTACTTC	CASSQAVPPYEQYF	NA	TRBV14	TRBJ2-7	NA
TGTGCCAGCAGTGACTTAGACAGGGGGCACTATAATTCACCCCTCCACTTT	CASSDLDRGHYNSPLHF	TRBD1	TRBV6-4	TRBJ1-6	NA
TGTGCCAGCAGCTTAGGTCGGAGGGCTAGCGGGAGCTCCTACAATGAGCAGTTCTTC	CASSLGRRASGSSYNEQFF	TRBD2	TRBV7-3	TRBJ2-1	NA
TGCGCCAGCAGCTTGGACCCGGACAGGGATGAGCAGTTCTTC	CASSLDPDRDEQFF	TRBD1	TRBV5-1	TRBJ2-1	NA
TGTGCCAGCAGTTACTCGAGACAGGGGATAGATGGCTACACCTTC	CASSYSRQGIDGYTF	TRBD1	TRBV6-5	TRBJ1-2	NA